The following is a T cell receptor beta chain sequence with its context. Its antigen is not known. One junction end does not reproduce the germline sequence, and a read error may be involved. CDR1 is SGHDN, CDR2 FVKESK, per germline. This CDR3 spans 13 amino acids. This record comes from a study of shared clonotypes between healthy human individuals. Clones were sequenced by immunoSEQ multiplex PCR, and TCRdb holds only the in-frame ones, with some missing. The sample has around 440,000 clones; roughly four fifths are singletons. Healthy HIV-negative adults with no recent acute infections or vaccinations were recruited as donors. Points from the study as a whole: The sole specimen, blood, was sampled, and tissue repertoires likely differ.

V gene TRBV14 combines with J gene TRBJ2-1; TRBD2 matches at 7 bases. The sequencing sample was made of PBMCs. This TCR derives from a woman aged 40-49 years in good health. Some clones in this sample may be carry-over from other donors' samples. CDR3 region: CASSQELLAGEVF. The CDR3 DNA sequence: TGTGCCAGCAGCCAAGAGCTCCTTGCGGGAGAAGTCTTC.